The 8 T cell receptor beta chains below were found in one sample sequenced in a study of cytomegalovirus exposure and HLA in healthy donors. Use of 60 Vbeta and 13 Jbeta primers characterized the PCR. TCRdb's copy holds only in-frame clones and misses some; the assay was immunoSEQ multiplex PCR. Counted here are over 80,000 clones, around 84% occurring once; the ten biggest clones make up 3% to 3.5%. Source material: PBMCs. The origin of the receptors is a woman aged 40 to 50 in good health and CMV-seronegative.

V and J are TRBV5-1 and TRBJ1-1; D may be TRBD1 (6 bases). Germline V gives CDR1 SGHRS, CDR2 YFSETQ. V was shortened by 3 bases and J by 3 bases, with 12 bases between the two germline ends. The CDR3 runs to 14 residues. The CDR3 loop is CASSSDRIHTEAFF. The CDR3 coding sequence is TGCGCCAGCAGCTCCGACAGGATCCACACTGAAGCTTTCTTT. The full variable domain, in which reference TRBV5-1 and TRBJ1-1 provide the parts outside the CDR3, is KAGVTQTPRYLIKTRGQQVTLSCSPISGHRSVSWYQQTPGQGLQFLFEYFSETQRNKGNFPGRFSGRQFSNSRSEMNVSTLELGDSALYLCASSSDRIHTEAFFGQGTRLTVV.

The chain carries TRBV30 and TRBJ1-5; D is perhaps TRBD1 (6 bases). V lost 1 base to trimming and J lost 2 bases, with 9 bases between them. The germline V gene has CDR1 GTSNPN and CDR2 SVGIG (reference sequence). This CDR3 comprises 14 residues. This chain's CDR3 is CAWSADSGNQPQHF. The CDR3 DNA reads TGTGCCTGGAGTGCGGACAGCGGCAATCAGCCCCAGCATTTT.

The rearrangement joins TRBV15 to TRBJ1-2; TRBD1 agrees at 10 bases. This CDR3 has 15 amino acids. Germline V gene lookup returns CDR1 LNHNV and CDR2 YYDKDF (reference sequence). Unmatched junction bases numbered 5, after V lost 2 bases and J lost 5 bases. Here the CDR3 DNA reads TGTGCCACCAGCAGACGGACAGGGGGAATATATGGCTACACCTTC. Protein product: CATSRRTGGIYGYTF.

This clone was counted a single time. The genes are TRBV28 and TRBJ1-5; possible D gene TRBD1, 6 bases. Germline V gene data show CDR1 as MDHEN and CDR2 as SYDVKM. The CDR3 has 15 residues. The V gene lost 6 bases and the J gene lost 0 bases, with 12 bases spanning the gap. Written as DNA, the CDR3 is TGTGCCAGCAGGTGGGACATCCTTAGCAATCAGCCCCAGCATTTT. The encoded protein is CASRWDILSNQPQHF.

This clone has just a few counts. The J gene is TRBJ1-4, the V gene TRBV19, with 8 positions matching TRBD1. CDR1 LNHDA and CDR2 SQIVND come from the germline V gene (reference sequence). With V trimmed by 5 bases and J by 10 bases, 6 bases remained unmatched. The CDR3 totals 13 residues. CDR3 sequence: CASSPDRGTKLFF. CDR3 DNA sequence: TGTGCCAGTAGTCCCGACAGGGGAACAAAACTGTTTTTT.

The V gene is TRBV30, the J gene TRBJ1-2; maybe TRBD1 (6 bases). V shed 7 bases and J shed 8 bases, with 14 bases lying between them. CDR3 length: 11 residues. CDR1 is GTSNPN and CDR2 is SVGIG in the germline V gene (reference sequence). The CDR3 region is CASQQGTGYTF. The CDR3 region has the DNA TGTGCCTCACAACAGGGAACCGGCTACACCTTC.

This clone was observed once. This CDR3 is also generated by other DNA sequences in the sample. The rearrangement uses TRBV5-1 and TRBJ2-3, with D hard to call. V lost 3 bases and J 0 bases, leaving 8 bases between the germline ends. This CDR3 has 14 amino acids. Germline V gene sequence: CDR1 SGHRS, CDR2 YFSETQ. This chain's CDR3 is CASSSWASTDTQYF. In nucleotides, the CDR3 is TGCGCCAGCAGCTCTTGGGCTAGCACAGATACGCAGTATTTT.

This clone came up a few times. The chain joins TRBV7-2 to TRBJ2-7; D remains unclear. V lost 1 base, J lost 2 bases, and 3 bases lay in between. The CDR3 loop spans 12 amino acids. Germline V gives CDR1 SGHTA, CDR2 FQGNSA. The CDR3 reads CASSLGTYEQYF. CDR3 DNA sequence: TGTGCCAGCAGCTTAGGTACCTACGAGCAGTACTTC.